Each of the 14 T cell receptor beta chains below was sequenced from the same sample in a study of OX40 agonist ivuxolimab in advanced cancers. Profiling relied on immunoSEQ multiplex PCR, and the TCRdb table lists in-frame clones only, not all of them. The table has under 90,000 clones, 83% seen once. The sequenced sample was CD4+ or CD8+ T cells sorted from blood, obtained in a trial of the OX40 agonist ivuxolimab. Receptor source: an adult with an advanced solid tumor such as melanoma, head and neck, liver or kidney cancer.

This clone has a handful of counts. This chain connects TRBV28 to TRBJ1-2; D unclear. This CDR3 spans 14 amino acids. Trimming took off 7 bases at V and 6 bases at J, with 18 bases between the two ends. Germline V gene lookup returns CDR1 MDHEN and CDR2 SYDVKM. The CDR3 region has the DNA TGTGCCAGCATGTTCACGGCAGCGAGAAATGGCTACACCTTC. As protein: CASMFTAARNGYTF.

This clone was observed a single time. Compared with germline, one end of the junction differs, possibly owing to a read error. J is TRBJ2-7 and V is TRBV10-3, with 9 positions matching TRBD1. Looked up from germline, CDR1 is ENHRY and CDR2 is SYGVKD. CDR3 length equals 15 residues. CDR3 bases: TGTGCCATCAGTACAACCGGGACAGGGTTCTACGGGCAGTACTTC. Translating it yields CAISTTGTGFYGQYF.

The V and J genes are TRBV5-8 and TRBJ2-1; no firm D call. The germline V gene has CDR1 SGHTS and CDR2 YDEGEE. There are 14 residues in the CDR3. V was clipped by 4 bases and J by 3 bases, with 11 bases between them. The CDR3 loop is CASSPSRGYNEQFF. CDR3 bases: TGTGCCAGCAGCCCCAGCCGAGGCTACAATGAGCAGTTCTTC.

The chain carries TRBV5-1 and TRBJ2-6, with TRBD1 identical over 8 bases. In germline, CDR1 is SGHRS, CDR2 YFSETQ. This CDR3 comprises 16 residues. J was trimmed by 2 bases and V by 4 bases; bases with no gene match: 5. CDR3 in DNA: TGCGCCAGCAGCCAACCACAGGGGGCTGGGGCCAACGTCCTGACTTTC. Its protein is CASSQPQGAGANVLTF.

The rearrangement joins TRBV19 to TRBJ2-3; D is perhaps TRBD2 (6 bases). Germline lookup yields CDR1 LNHDA and CDR2 SQIVND (reference sequence). Between the trimmed V and J ends, which lost 1 base and 1 base, there was a span of 12 bases. The CDR3 totals 16 residues. The CDR3 protein is CASSIGSGGGTDTQYF. DNA for the CDR3: TGTGCCAGTAGTATAGGGAGCGGCGGGGGCACAGATACGCAGTATTTT.

The chain uses TRBV5-1 and TRBJ2-5; weak D call: TRBD2 (7 bases). The CDR3 extends over 13 amino acids. Deletions cut 7 bases from V and 5 bases from J, with 15 bases between. CDR1 and CDR2 from the germline V gene are SGHRS and YFSETQ. The CDR3 sequence is CASHRTRGETQYF. Written as DNA, the CDR3 is TGCGCCAGCCACCGGACTAGGGGGGAGACCCAGTACTTC.

The V gene is TRBV7-2, the J gene TRBJ2-1; D may be TRBD2 (5 bases). The CDR3 consists of 12 residues. Trimming took off 1 base at V and 12 bases at J, with 10 bases between the two ends. Germline V gives CDR1 SGHTA, CDR2 FQGNSA. The CDR3 reads CASSLGRAGQFF. The CDR3 DNA reads TGTGCCAGCAGCTTAGGCCGCGCGGGGCAGTTCTTC.

The genes are TRBV11-2 and TRBJ1-2, with a tentative D call TRBD1 (6 bases). The V end was cut by 2 bases, the J end by 2 bases, with 9 bases between. The CDR3 extends over 14 amino acids. CDR1 SGHAT and CDR2 FQNNGV come from the germline V gene. The CDR3 sequence is CASSLTGSNYGYTF. The CDR3 DNA sequence: TGTGCCAGCAGCTTAACAGGGTCCAACTATGGCTACACCTTC.

The chain couples TRBV7-7 to TRBJ2-1; D is unresolved. Germline V gives CDR1 SSHAT, CDR2 FNYEAQ (reference sequence). Trimming cost V 5 bases and J 8 bases, with 13 bases left between them. The CDR3 runs 13 residues. The CDR3 sequence: CASSPNRGYEQFF. The CDR3 DNA reads TGTGCCAGCAGCCCGAACAGAGGCTATGAGCAGTTCTTC.

This sequence joins TRBV18 and TRBJ1-1, with 7 bases fitting TRBD1. CDR1 and CDR2 from the germline V gene are KGHSH and LQKENI. The CDR3 consists of 15 residues. The V gene end was trimmed by 0 bases and the J gene end by 2 bases; junction bases not matched to a gene: 3. The CDR3 bases are TGTGCCAGCTCACCACCTACAGGGGCCAACACTGAAGCTTTCTTT. Encoded protein: CASSPPTGANTEAFF. The variable domain in full, completed from reference TRBV18 and TRBJ1-1, reads NAGVMQNPRHLVRRRGQEARLRCSPMKGHSHVYWYRQLPEEGLKFMVYLQKENIIDESGMPKERFSAEFPKEGPSILRIQQVVRGDSAAYFCASSPPTGANTEAFFGQGTRLTVV.

The CDR3 DNA is TGTGCCAGCAGCCATTTGGATTCCGCTGAGCAGTACTTC. As protein: CASSHLDSAEQYF. The chain employs TRBV28 and TRBJ2-7; D not certain. Trimming took off 6 bases at V and 7 bases at J, with 16 bases between the two ends. The CDR3 contains 13 residues. Germline V gene lookup returns CDR1 MDHEN and CDR2 SYDVKM.

V usage is TRBV15 and J usage is TRBJ2-3; D is unclear. Per germline, CDR1 LNHNV and CDR2 YYDKDF (reference sequence). Trimming pared 0 bases from V and 4 bases from J, leaving 11 bases between. The CDR3 extends over 15 amino acids. CDR3 coding DNA: TGTGCCACCAGCAGAGATCTTGCATCGGCAGATACGCAGTATTTT. This codes for CATSRDLASADTQYF.

The CDR3 protein is CASSVARGQATYEQYF. In nucleotides, the CDR3 is TGTGCCAGCAGCGTGGCAAGAGGACAGGCAACCTACGAGCAGTACTTC. The gene calls are TRBV5-4 and TRBJ2-7; 7 bases fit TRBD1. The CDR3 has 16 residues. With V trimmed by 4 bases and J by 2 bases, 12 bases remained unmatched. Germline V CDR1 and CDR2: SGHNT, YYREEE (reference sequence).

This chain joins TRBV5-8 and TRBJ2-3, with 9 bases aligning to TRBD2. Germline trimming cut 3 bases from V and 4 bases from J; bases unmatched to any gene: 3. From germline, CDR1 is SGHTS and CDR2 YDEGEE. The CDR3 runs 14 residues. DNA for the CDR3: TGTGCCAGCAGCTCCAGCGGGGGGCCAGATACGCAGTATTTT. This sequence encodes CASSSSGGPDTQYF.